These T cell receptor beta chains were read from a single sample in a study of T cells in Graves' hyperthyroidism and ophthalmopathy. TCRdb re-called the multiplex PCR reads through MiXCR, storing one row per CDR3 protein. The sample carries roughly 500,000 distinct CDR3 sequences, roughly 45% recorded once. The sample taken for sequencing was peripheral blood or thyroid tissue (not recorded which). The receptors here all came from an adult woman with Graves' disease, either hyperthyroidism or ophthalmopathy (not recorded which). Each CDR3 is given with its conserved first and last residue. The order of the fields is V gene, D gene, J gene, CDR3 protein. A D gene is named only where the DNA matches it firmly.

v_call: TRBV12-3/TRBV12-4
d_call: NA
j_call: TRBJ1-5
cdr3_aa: CASNAQNRDQPQHF

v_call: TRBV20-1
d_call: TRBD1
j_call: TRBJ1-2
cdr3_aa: CSARSTGQGGSYGYTF

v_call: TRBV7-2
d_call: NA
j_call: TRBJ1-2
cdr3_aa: CASSEPPGWPYTF

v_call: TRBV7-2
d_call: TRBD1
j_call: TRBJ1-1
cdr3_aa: CASSSGGGGMNTEAFF

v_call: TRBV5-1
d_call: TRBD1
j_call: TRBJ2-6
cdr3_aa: CASALTGGVRANVLTF

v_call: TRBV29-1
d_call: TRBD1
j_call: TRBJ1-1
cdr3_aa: CSVEAQGAPEAFF

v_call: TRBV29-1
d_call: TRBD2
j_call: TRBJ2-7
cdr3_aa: CSKYSSARSGSSYEQYF

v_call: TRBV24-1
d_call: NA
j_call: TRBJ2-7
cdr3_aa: CATSITGTSSSYEQYF

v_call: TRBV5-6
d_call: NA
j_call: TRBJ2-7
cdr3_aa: CASSYGTRRYEQYF

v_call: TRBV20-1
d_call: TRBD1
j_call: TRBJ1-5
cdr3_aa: CSALYGTGIWTQHF

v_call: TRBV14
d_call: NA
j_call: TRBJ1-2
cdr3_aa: CASSIDSTTGGYTF

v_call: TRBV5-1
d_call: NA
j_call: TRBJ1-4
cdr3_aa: CASNPGATNEKLFF

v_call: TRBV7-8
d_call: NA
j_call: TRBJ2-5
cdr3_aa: CASSLSRDRETQYF

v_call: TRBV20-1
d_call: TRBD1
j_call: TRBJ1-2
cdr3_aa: CSASSTGLNYGYTF

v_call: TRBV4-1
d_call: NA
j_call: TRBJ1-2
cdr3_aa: CASSLTTRGLNYGYTF

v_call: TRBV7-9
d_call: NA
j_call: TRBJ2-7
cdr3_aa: CASQGTAGDEQYF

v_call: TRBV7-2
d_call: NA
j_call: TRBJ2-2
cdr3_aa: CASSHNGELFF

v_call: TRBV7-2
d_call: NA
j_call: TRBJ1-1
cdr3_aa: CASRLESGASNTEAFF

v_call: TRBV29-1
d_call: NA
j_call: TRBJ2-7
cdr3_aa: CSVKDLQRGKTYEQYF

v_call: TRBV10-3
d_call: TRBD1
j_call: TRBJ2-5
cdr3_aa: CAIGNRGETQYF

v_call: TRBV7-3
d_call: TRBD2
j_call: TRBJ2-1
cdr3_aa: CASRNPGGNEQFF

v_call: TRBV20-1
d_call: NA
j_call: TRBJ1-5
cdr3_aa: CSARVTGSGNQPQHF

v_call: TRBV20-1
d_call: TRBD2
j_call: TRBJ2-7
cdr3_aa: CSAARETLEQYF

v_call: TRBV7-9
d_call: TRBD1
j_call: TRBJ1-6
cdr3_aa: CASRDVQGNNSPLHF

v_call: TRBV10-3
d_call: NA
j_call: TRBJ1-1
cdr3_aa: CAISSQENTEAFF

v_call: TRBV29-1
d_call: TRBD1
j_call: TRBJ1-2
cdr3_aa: CSVDRANGYTF

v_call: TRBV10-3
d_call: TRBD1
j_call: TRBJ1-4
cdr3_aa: CASRPGQRNEKLFF

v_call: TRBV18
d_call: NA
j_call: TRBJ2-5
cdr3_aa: CASSSGQVGTQYF

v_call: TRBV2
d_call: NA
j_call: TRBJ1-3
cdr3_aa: CASSGSGTGNTIYF

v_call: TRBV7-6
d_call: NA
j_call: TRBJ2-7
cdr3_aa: CASSVTELAEQYF

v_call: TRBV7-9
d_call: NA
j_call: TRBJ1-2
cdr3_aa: CASSLNSFYGYTF

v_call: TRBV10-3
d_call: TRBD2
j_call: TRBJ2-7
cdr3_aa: CASLSAGGPREQYF

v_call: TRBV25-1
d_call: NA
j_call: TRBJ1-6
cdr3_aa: CASSSTNIDPGRQFNSPLHF

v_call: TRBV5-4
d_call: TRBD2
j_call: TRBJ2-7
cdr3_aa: CASSLTGGNEQYF